The 14 T cell receptor beta chains below all came from one sample that was sequenced in a study of blood T cell repertoires in COVID-19. Clones were sequenced by immunoSEQ multiplex PCR, and TCRdb holds only the in-frame ones, with some missing. The sample lists around 370,000 clones, 88% seen once, with less than 1.5% in the top ten. Material for sequencing was PBMCs or T cells enriched from blood (not recorded which). Receptor source: a woman between 18 and 30 years old who had recovered from COVID-19.

As concerns this clone: The same CDR3 also results from other DNA sequences found in this sample. V is TRBV9 and J is TRBJ1-2, with D perhaps matching TRBD1 (6 bases). Trimming pared 0 bases from V and 3 bases from J, leaving 9 bases between. The germline gives CDR1 SGDLS, CDR2 YYNGEE. The CDR3 is 14 residues long. This chain's CDR3 is CASSVGGGDYGYTF. The CDR3 DNA reads as TGTGCCAGCAGCGTAGGAGGGGGGGACTATGGCTACACCTTC.

This clone was seen more than once but under ten times. The gene calls are TRBV18 and TRBJ1-5; 8 positions agree with TRBD1. After removal of 6 bases from V and 2 bases from J, the junction contained 12 bases not matched to a gene. The CDR3 runs 17 residues. Germline loops: CDR1 KGHSH, CDR2 LQKENI. CDR3 loop: CASSRGTGGLGNQPQHF. CDR3 in DNA: TGTGCCAGCTCTCGGGGAACAGGGGGTTTGGGCAATCAGCCCCAGCATTTT.

The genes are TRBV9 and TRBJ1-1, with D tentatively TRBD1 (5 bases). The V and J ends lost 4 bases and 3 bases respectively, with 16 bases between them. CDR1 SGDLS and CDR2 YYNGEE come from the germline V gene. This CDR3 has 15 amino acids. The CDR3 region is CASSPSRGGDTEAFF. The CDR3 bases are TGTGCCAGCAGCCCCAGCCGAGGAGGGGACACTGAAGCTTTCTTT.

The J gene is TRBJ2-7, the V gene TRBV4-2; TRBD1 is a possible D gene (6 bases). In germline, CDR1 is LGHNA, CDR2 YNFKEQ. V lost 5 bases and J 6 bases, leaving 11 bases between the germline ends. The CDR3 has 12 amino acids. The CDR3 DNA reads as TGTGCCAGCAGCGTAACAGGGACCGAGCAGTACTTC. Translated: CASSVTGTEQYF.

The rearrangement links TRBV2 to TRBJ1-1, with unresolved D. This CDR3 spans 15 amino acids. Between the trimmed V and J ends, which lost 7 bases and 0 bases, there was a span of 15 bases. Germline V gene data show CDR1 as SNHLY and CDR2 as FYNNEI. CDR3 sequence (DNA): TGTGCCAGCACCAAGCGCGAGGGTATGAACACTGAAGCTTTCTTT. Residues: CASTKREGMNTEAFF. The entire variable domain, with the rest obtained from reference TRBV2 and TRBJ1-1, is as follows: EPEVTQTPSHQVTQMGQEVILRCVPISNHLYFYWYRQILGQKVEFLVSFYNNEISEKSEIFDDQFSVERPDGSNFTLKIRSTKLEDSAMYFCASTKREGMNTEAFFGQGTRLTVV.

About this clone itself: Within the sample, other DNA sequences also encode this same CDR3. The chain combines TRBV7-8 with TRBJ2-7; TRBD1 might be the D (5 bases). V was cut by 6 bases and J by 3 bases, with 9 bases left in between. Per germline, CDR1 SGHVS and CDR2 FQNEAQ. The CDR3 has 12 amino acids. CDR3 protein: CASSLQGYEQYF. CDR3 coding DNA: TGTGCCAGCAGTCTTCAGGGCTACGAGCAGTACTTC.

V gene TRBV11-1 combines with J gene TRBJ1-1; 10 bases are a match to TRBD1. V was clipped by 8 bases and J by 1 base; unmatched bases: 4. This CDR3 spans 14 amino acids. Germline CDR1 is SGHAT and CDR2 is FQDESV (reference sequence). The CDR3 reads CASGQGVKNTEAFF. The CDR3 nucleotides are TGTGCCAGCGGACAGGGGGTTAAGAACACTGAAGCTTTCTTT.

The rearrangement joins TRBV19 to TRBJ1-1; D not certain. Germline V gene lookup returns CDR1 LNHDA and CDR2 SQIVND (reference sequence). The CDR3 loop spans 14 amino acids. V was trimmed by 6 bases and J by 0 bases, leaving 11 bases between them. The CDR3 DNA sequence: TGTGCCAGTAGGAGAGGACTAATGAACACTGAAGCTTTCTTT. It is translated as CASRRGLMNTEAFF.

This clone appeared once. This chain links TRBV30 with TRBJ2-4; 7 nucleotides align to TRBD2. The junction had 5 bases not matched to a gene; V was cut back by 5 bases and J by 7 bases. CDR1 is GTSNPN, CDR2 SVGIG, per germline (reference sequence). The CDR3 length is 12 residues. Here the CDR3 reads CAWADGGNIQYF. In nucleotides, the CDR3 is TGTGCCTGGGCCGACGGGGGGAACATTCAGTACTTC.

This clone was found a few times. The CDR3 region has the DNA TGTGCCACCAGCAGCGCAGGGATGGAGTATGGCTACACCTTC. Amino acids: CATSSAGMEYGYTF. V and J are TRBV15 and TRBJ1-2, with D possibly TRBD1 on 5 matching bases. V shed 3 bases and J shed 5 bases, with 13 bases lying between them. Germline values: CDR1 LNHNV, CDR2 YYDKDF (reference sequence). CDR3 length equals 14 residues.

The chain combines TRBV28 with TRBJ1-5, with D hard to call. Between the trimmed V and J ends, which lost 3 bases and 12 bases, there was a span of 9 bases. Germline values: CDR1 MDHEN, CDR2 SYDVKM. The CDR3 is made up of 11 amino acids. The CDR3 bases are TGTGCCAGCAGTTTGGTCGGGAACCAGCATTTT. Translation: CASSLVGNQHF.

This clone was seen a handful of times. V gene TRBV5-8 combines with J gene TRBJ1-4; 8 positions agree with TRBD1. The V and J ends lost 2 bases and 3 bases, in that order; junction bases with no gene match: 3. The CDR3 is 15 residues long. Germline CDR1 SGHTS, CDR2 YDEGEE. CDR3 in amino acids: CASSFGTGANEKLFF. In DNA, the CDR3 is TGTGCCAGCAGCTTCGGGACAGGAGCTAATGAAAAACTGTTTTTT.

The chain has TRBV12-3 or TRBV12-4 and TRBJ1-5; D remains ambiguous. The CDR3 is 12 amino acids. The germline V and J ends were trimmed by 7 bases and 6 bases, with 10 bases remaining between them. The CDR3: CASKTGSQPQHF. CDR3 DNA sequence: TGTGCCAGCAAAACCGGGAGTCAGCCCCAGCATTTT.

The chain uses TRBV15 and TRBJ2-2, with a weak D call TRBD1 (6 bases). The CDR3 is made up of 14 amino acids. V was trimmed by 3 bases and J by 4 bases, leaving 9 bases between them. Germline loops: CDR1 LNHNV, CDR2 YYDKDF (reference sequence). The CDR3 nucleotides read TGTGCCACCAGCAGGAACAGGGCCACCGGGGAGCTGTTTTTT. Its translation: CATSRNRATGELFF.